Listed below are T cell receptor beta chains from one sample, sequenced in a study of cytomegalovirus exposure and HLA in healthy donors. Generated by immunoSEQ multiplex PCR, the TCRdb table keeps only in-frame clones and is missing some. This table holds around 140,000 clones, 76% found once. Sequences were obtained from PBMCs. Every receptor here comes from a female donor in good health and CMV-seropositive. CDR3s include the opening cysteine and the closing phenylalanine or tryptophan. A D gene is named only where the DNA matches it firmly. Clone size appears in some rows only: once, few, many, or a class for an expanded clone.

CDR3 length: 18; V gene: TRBV19; clone size: NA; D gene: NA; J gene: TRBJ2-1; CDR3 protein: CASSIDPLAVSSYNEQFF; CDR3 DNA: TGTGCCAGTAGTATAGATCCCCTAGCTGTTAGCTCCTACAATGAGCAGTTCTTC
CDR3 length: 12; V gene: TRBV6-1; clone size: NA; D gene: NA; J gene: TRBJ1-1; CDR3 protein: CASSRGNTEAFF; CDR3 DNA: TGTGCCAGCTCTAGGGGGAACACTGAAGCTTTCTTT
CDR3 length: 14; V gene: TRBV6-1; clone size: NA; D gene: NA; J gene: TRBJ2-7; CDR3 protein: CASREPGDSYEQYF; CDR3 DNA: TGTGCCAGCAGGGAGCCGGGAGATTCCTACGAGCAGTACTTC
CDR3 length: 13; V gene: TRBV5-1; clone size: once; D gene: NA; J gene: TRBJ2-5; CDR3 protein: CASSLGQGETQYF; CDR3 DNA: TGCGCCAGCAGCCTTGGCCAGGGAGAGACCCAGTACTTC
CDR3 length: 13; V gene: TRBV7-3; clone size: NA; D gene: NA; J gene: TRBJ2-3; CDR3 protein: CASSPANTDTQYF; CDR3 DNA: TGTGCCAGCAGCCCAGCGAACACAGATACGCAGTATTTT
CDR3 length: 15; V gene: TRBV12-5; clone size: NA; D gene: NA; J gene: TRBJ2-3; CDR3 protein: CASGLSRSSTDTQYF; CDR3 DNA: TGTGCTAGTGGTTTGTCCAGGTCGAGCACAGATACGCAGTATTTT
CDR3 length: 12; V gene: TRBV10-3; clone size: NA; D gene: NA; J gene: TRBJ1-5; CDR3 protein: CAISAVNQPQHF; CDR3 DNA: TGTGCCATCAGTGCCGTCAATCAGCCCCAGCATTTT
CDR3 length: 15; V gene: TRBV5-4; clone size: NA; D gene: TRBD2; J gene: TRBJ2-3; CDR3 protein: CASSLELAGVSTQYF; CDR3 DNA: TGTGCCAGCAGCTTGGAACTAGCGGGGGTTAGTACGCAGTATTTT
CDR3 length: 12; V gene: TRBV7-9; clone size: NA; D gene: TRBD1; J gene: TRBJ2-7; CDR3 protein: CSSNLGGSEQYF; CDR3 DNA: TGTTCCAGCAACCTAGGGGGCTCCGAGCAGTACTTC
CDR3 length: 16; V gene: TRBV29-1; clone size: NA; D gene: NA; J gene: TRBJ2-1; CDR3 protein: CSVEDPSRTSYNEQFF; CDR3 DNA: TGCAGCGTTGAAGATCCTAGCCGTACCTCCTACAATGAGCAGTTCTTC
CDR3 length: 9; V gene: TRBV20-1; clone size: few; D gene: NA; J gene: TRBJ1-2; CDR3 protein: CSAGVGYTF; CDR3 DNA: TGCAGTGCCGGGGTTGGCTACACCTTC
CDR3 length: 14; V gene: TRBV7-9; clone size: NA; D gene: NA; J gene: TRBJ1-5; CDR3 protein: CASSPTGPNQPQHF; CDR3 DNA: TGTGCCAGCAGCCCGACAGGACCCAATCAGCCCCAGCATTTT
CDR3 length: 15; V gene: TRBV5-1; clone size: NA; D gene: NA; J gene: TRBJ2-7; CDR3 protein: CASSLDRGMGYEQYF; CDR3 DNA: TGCGCCAGCAGCTTGGATCGGGGAATGGGCTACGAGCAGTACTTC
CDR3 length: 14; V gene: TRBV21-1; clone size: once; D gene: NA; J gene: TRBJ2-1; CDR3 protein: CACGLAGGFSEQFF; CDR3 DNA: TGTGCCTGTGGACTAGCGGGAGGGTTTAGTGAGCAGTTCTTC
CDR3 length: 17; V gene: TRBV6-7; clone size: NA; D gene: NA; J gene: TRBJ2-6; CDR3 protein: CASSYSGQPSGANVLTF; CDR3 DNA: TGTGCCAGCAGTTACTCGGGACAACCCTCTGGGGCCAACGTCCTGACTTTC
CDR3 length: 19; V gene: TRBV2; clone size: few; D gene: TRBD2; J gene: TRBJ2-4; CDR3 protein: CASRRSGTSGRLAKNIQYF; CDR3 DNA: TGTGCCAGCAGACGGAGTGGGACTAGCGGGCGCTTAGCCAAAAACATTCAGTACTTC
CDR3 length: 16; V gene: TRBV13; clone size: NA; D gene: TRBD1; J gene: TRBJ1-2; CDR3 protein: CASSEGDRYLEYGYTF; CDR3 DNA: TGTGCCAGCAGCGAGGGGGACAGATACCTCGAATATGGCTACACCTTC
CDR3 length: 17; V gene: TRBV6-1; clone size: few; D gene: TRBD2; J gene: TRBJ2-3; CDR3 protein: CASSEELAGTTTDTQYF; CDR3 DNA: TGTGCCAGCAGTGAAGAACTAGCGGGGACCACCACAGATACGCAGTATTTT
CDR3 length: 16; V gene: TRBV7-2; clone size: NA; D gene: TRBD2; J gene: TRBJ2-7; CDR3 protein: CASSSGGSGRGYEQYF; CDR3 DNA: TGTGCCAGCAGTTCGGGGGGTAGCGGGAGAGGTTACGAGCAGTACTTC
CDR3 length: 14; V gene: TRBV6-5; clone size: NA; D gene: NA; J gene: TRBJ2-7; CDR3 protein: CASTSPTGRYEQYF; CDR3 DNA: TGTGCCAGCACCTCACCGACAGGCCGCTACGAGCAGTACTTC
CDR3 length: 16; V gene: TRBV6-1; clone size: NA; D gene: NA; J gene: TRBJ1-5; CDR3 protein: CASSEEAARLNQPQHF; CDR3 DNA: TGTGCCAGCAGTGAAGAGGCAGCCAGGCTCAATCAGCCCCAGCATTTT
CDR3 length: 16; V gene: TRBV18; clone size: NA; D gene: TRBD1; J gene: TRBJ2-5; CDR3 protein: CASSPTRTGDRETQYF; CDR3 DNA: TGTGCCAGCTCACCGACGAGGACAGGGGACAGAGAGACCCAGTACTTC
CDR3 length: 14; V gene: TRBV6-5; clone size: NA; D gene: TRBD1; J gene: TRBJ1-2; CDR3 protein: CASSYTGANYGYTF; CDR3 DNA: TGTGCCAGCAGTTACACAGGGGCTAACTATGGCTACACCTTC
CDR3 length: 12; V gene: TRBV7-9; clone size: few; D gene: TRBD1; J gene: TRBJ2-7; CDR3 protein: CSSSLTGDEQYF; CDR3 DNA: TGTTCCAGCAGCCTCACAGGGGACGAGCAGTACTTC
CDR3 length: 15; V gene: TRBV6-7; clone size: many; D gene: NA; J gene: TRBJ1-5; CDR3 protein: CASSYTAGDNQPQHF; CDR3 DNA: TGTGCCAGCAGTTACACCGCAGGGGACAATCAGCCCCAGCATTTT
CDR3 length: 12; V gene: TRBV5-1; clone size: NA; D gene: NA; J gene: TRBJ2-3; CDR3 protein: CASSLAPDTQYF; CDR3 DNA: TGCGCCAGCAGCTTGGCTCCAGATACGCAGTATTTT
CDR3 length: 12; V gene: TRBV28; clone size: NA; D gene: NA; J gene: TRBJ1-2; CDR3 protein: CATNPGGYGYTF; CDR3 DNA: TGTGCCACAAACCCCGGGGGCTATGGCTACACCTTC
CDR3 length: 13; V gene: TRBV28; clone size: NA; D gene: NA; J gene: TRBJ2-5; CDR3 protein: CASSLQAQETQYF; CDR3 DNA: TGTGCCAGCAGTCTCCAAGCCCAAGAGACCCAGTACTTC
CDR3 length: 15; V gene: TRBV18; clone size: NA; D gene: NA; J gene: TRBJ1-1; CDR3 protein: CASSQGGGQNTEAFF; CDR3 DNA: TGTGCCAGCTCACAAGGGGGGGGGCAGAACACTGAAGCTTTCTTT
CDR3 length: 14; V gene: TRBV7-3; clone size: NA; D gene: TRBD1; J gene: TRBJ1-6; CDR3 protein: CASSRGQEDSPLHF; CDR3 DNA: TGTGCCAGCAGCCGAGGACAGGAGGATTCACCCCTCCACTTT
CDR3 length: 15; V gene: TRBV5-1; clone size: NA; D gene: TRBD1; J gene: TRBJ1-1; CDR3 protein: CASSSIRGVNTEAFF; CDR3 DNA: TGCGCCAGCAGCTCAATCAGGGGGGTGAACACTGAAGCTTTCTTT
CDR3 length: 15; V gene: TRBV19; clone size: NA; D gene: NA; J gene: TRBJ2-7; CDR3 protein: CASSAKQGTFYEQYF; CDR3 DNA: TGTGCCAGTAGTGCGAAACAGGGTACATTCTACGAGCAGTACTTC
CDR3 length: 13; V gene: TRBV7-2; clone size: NA; D gene: NA; J gene: TRBJ2-5; CDR3 protein: CASSYRVQETQYF; CDR3 DNA: TGTGCCAGCAGCTACCGGGTCCAAGAGACCCAGTACTTC
CDR3 length: 15; V gene: TRBV19; clone size: few; D gene: NA; J gene: TRBJ2-7; CDR3 protein: CASSIGAGSSVEQYF; CDR3 DNA: TGTGCCAGTAGTATCGGGGCGGGATCGTCAGTCGAGCAGTACTTC
CDR3 length: 14; V gene: TRBV7-9; clone size: NA; D gene: NA; J gene: TRBJ1-1; CDR3 protein: CASSLWAADTEAFF; CDR3 DNA: TGTGCCAGCAGCTTATGGGCAGCAGACACTGAAGCTTTCTTT
CDR3 length: 14; V gene: TRBV7-9; clone size: NA; D gene: TRBD1; J gene: TRBJ2-7; CDR3 protein: CASSLQGALNEQYF; CDR3 DNA: TGTGCCAGCAGCTTACAGGGGGCGTTGAACGAGCAGTACTTC
CDR3 length: 12; V gene: TRBV10-3; clone size: NA; D gene: NA; J gene: TRBJ1-2; CDR3 protein: CAISSPRDGYTF; CDR3 DNA: TGTGCCATCAGTTCTCCCCGGGATGGCTACACCTTC
CDR3 length: 15; V gene: TRBV28; clone size: few; D gene: TRBD2; J gene: TRBJ2-1; CDR3 protein: CASSLSGTINNEQFF; CDR3 DNA: TGTGCCAGCAGTTTATCCGGGACTATAAACAATGAGCAGTTCTTC
CDR3 length: 15; V gene: TRBV10-3; clone size: NA; D gene: TRBD2; J gene: TRBJ2-3; CDR3 protein: CAIRGTSGSQDTQYF; CDR3 DNA: TGTGCCATCAGAGGGACTAGCGGGAGCCAAGATACGCAGTATTTT
CDR3 length: 14; V gene: TRBV10-1; clone size: NA; D gene: NA; J gene: TRBJ2-2; CDR3 protein: CASSENQATGELFF; CDR3 DNA: TGCGCCAGCAGTGAAAACCAAGCCACCGGGGAGCTGTTTTTT
CDR3 length: 15; V gene: TRBV5-1; clone size: NA; D gene: NA; J gene: TRBJ2-7; CDR3 protein: CASSQLETGTLEQYF; CDR3 DNA: TGCGCCAGCAGCCAACTTGAGACAGGAACCCTCGAGCAGTACTTC
CDR3 length: 13; V gene: TRBV28; clone size: NA; D gene: NA; J gene: TRBJ1-5; CDR3 protein: CASGRVPHQPQHF; CDR3 DNA: TGTGCCAGCGGCAGGGTGCCCCATCAGCCCCAGCATTTT
CDR3 length: 17; V gene: TRBV4-1; clone size: NA; D gene: NA; J gene: TRBJ2-1; CDR3 protein: CASSRASLGTPSNEQFF; CDR3 DNA: TGCGCCAGCAGCAGGGCTAGCCTTGGAACTCCTTCCAATGAGCAGTTCTTC
CDR3 length: 13; V gene: TRBV18; clone size: once; D gene: NA; J gene: TRBJ2-5; CDR3 protein: CASSTTSPETQYF; CDR3 DNA: TGTGCCAGCTCAACTACTAGTCCGGAGACCCAGTACTTC
CDR3 length: 13; V gene: TRBV7-3; clone size: NA; D gene: NA; J gene: TRBJ2-3; CDR3 protein: CASSSGGTDTQYF; CDR3 DNA: TGTGCCAGCAGCTCAGGGGGCACAGATACGCAGTATTTT
CDR3 length: 13; V gene: TRBV29-1; clone size: NA; D gene: NA; J gene: TRBJ2-7; CDR3 protein: CSVEWGRSDEQYF; CDR3 DNA: TGCAGCGTTGAGTGGGGGCGCAGCGACGAGCAGTACTTC
CDR3 length: 13; V gene: TRBV13; clone size: NA; D gene: NA; J gene: TRBJ2-7; CDR3 protein: CASSFRGAYEQYF; CDR3 DNA: TGTGCCAGCAGCTTCAGGGGTGCCTACGAGCAGTACTTC
CDR3 length: 15; V gene: TRBV7-9; clone size: NA; D gene: NA; J gene: TRBJ2-2; CDR3 protein: CASSLTMAGTGELFF; CDR3 DNA: TGTGCCAGCAGCTTAACAATGGCGGGAACCGGGGAGCTGTTTTTT
CDR3 length: 12; V gene: TRBV9; clone size: NA; D gene: NA; J gene: TRBJ2-1; CDR3 protein: CASSVDNNEQFF; CDR3 DNA: TGTGCCAGCAGCGTAGACAACAATGAGCAGTTCTTC
CDR3 length: 14; V gene: TRBV12-5; clone size: once; D gene: NA; J gene: TRBJ2-1; CDR3 protein: CASEQGSSYNEQFF; CDR3 DNA: TGTGCTAGTGAACAGGGAAGCTCCTACAATGAGCAGTTCTTC
CDR3 length: 14; V gene: TRBV2; clone size: NA; D gene: NA; J gene: TRBJ2-5; CDR3 protein: CASRDTEYQETQYF; CDR3 DNA: TGTGCCAGCAGGGATACAGAGTACCAAGAGACCCAGTACTTC
CDR3 length: 14; V gene: TRBV7-3; clone size: few; D gene: NA; J gene: TRBJ2-2; CDR3 protein: CASSLLRNTGELFF; CDR3 DNA: TGTGCCAGCAGCTTATTGAGGAACACCGGGGAGCTGTTTTTT
CDR3 length: 14; V gene: TRBV27; clone size: few; D gene: NA; J gene: TRBJ2-7; CDR3 protein: CASSLTQNSYEQYF; CDR3 DNA: TGTGCCAGCAGTCTAACACAGAACTCCTACGAGCAGTACTTC